The sequence of this T cell receptor beta chain was determined in a study of shared clonotypes between healthy human individuals. This CDR3 comprises 15 residues. V lost 6 bases to trimming and J lost 11 bases; unmatched junction nucleotides: 18. The germline gives CDR1 SGHDT, CDR2 YYEEEE. This clone was recorded a few times. Measured with immunoSEQ multiplex PCR; TCRdb has only the in-frame clones, and not every one. The data hold about 690,000 clones, with roughly 88% observed a single time. The chain uses TRBV5-6 and TRBJ1-1; 8 nucleotides agree with TRBD1. This clonotype was sampled from a young man in good health. Some clones in this sample may be carry-over from other donors' samples. Sequencing input: memory CD8+ T cells from PBMCs. The subset is: CD45RO+ cells pooled with CCR7-negative TemRA cells. The CDR3 DNA reads as TGTGCCAGCACCGAACGCAGGGGGCGAGGGCGTTGGGCTTTCTTT. The encoded protein is CASTERRGRGRWAFF.